Following are 16 T cell receptor beta chains from one sample sequenced in a study of CD8+ T cells in alopecia areata. It was cDNA, reverse transcribed from extracted RNA, that served as the sequencing template. Only in-frame clones appear in the TCRdb table, and some are missing; sequencing was by immunoSEQ multiplex PCR. The table lists about 190,000 clones, approximately 56% of them singletons. Documented treatment: oral pan-JAK inhibitor, 5-10 mg twice daily. The material sequenced was CD4+ T cells sorted from blood, taken at week 4, from a patient treated with tofacitinib. The source is a human donor with alopecia areata.

V and J are TRBV5-1 and TRBJ1-5; D gene unclear. Germline CDR1 and CDR2: SGHRS and YFSETQ. This CDR3 spans 13 amino acids. V shed 2 bases and J shed 6 bases, with 9 bases lying between them. This CDR3 is CASSFGYGQPQHF. CDR3 bases: TGCGCCAGCAGCTTTGGATATGGTCAGCCCCAGCATTTT.

Comments on this clone: One end of the junction fails to match germline, which may point to a read error. CDR3 DNA sequence: TGTGCTAGCAGCCCCCTACTAGGACTAGATACGCAGTATTTT. Translating it yields CASSPLLGLDTQYF. This chain connects TRBV7-7 to TRBJ2-3, with D possibly TRBD2 on 5 matching bases. Per the germline V gene, CDR1 is SSHAT and CDR2 is FNYEAQ (reference sequence). The CDR3 has 14 residues.

This clone was counted only a few times. V gene TRBV29-1 combines with J gene TRBJ2-7; the D is unclear. Germline V gives CDR1 SQVTM, CDR2 ANQGSEA. V was shortened by 4 bases and J by 3 bases, with 10 bases between the two germline ends. This CDR3 comprises 12 residues. The CDR3 DNA is TGCAGCGTTGTCCTGGTCGGCTACGAGCAGTACTTC. Its protein is CSVVLVGYEQYF.

The V and J genes are TRBV28 and TRBJ2-1; possibly TRBD1 for D (7 bases). V was trimmed by 5 bases and J by 8 bases, leaving 19 bases between them. The germline CDR1 and CDR2 sequences are MDHEN and SYDVKM. There are 15 residues in the CDR3. CDR3 amino acids: CASSPPGSRGDEQFF. In nucleotides, the CDR3 is TGTGCCAGCAGTCCTCCGGGCTCCAGGGGGGATGAGCAGTTCTTC.

The chain employs TRBV11-2 and TRBJ1-3; no firm D call. V was trimmed by 2 bases and J by 1 base, leaving 0 bases between them. CDR3 length: 12 residues. Germline assignment: CDR1 SGHAT and CDR2 FQNNGV. CDR3 region: CASSLSGNTIYF. CDR3 DNA: TGTGCCAGCAGCTTATCTGGAAACACCATATATTTT.

This clone was seen a single time. The chain couples TRBV7-2 to TRBJ2-2; D uncertain. This CDR3 is built from 13 residues. Between the trimmed V and J ends, which lost 2 bases and 8 bases, there was a span of 9 bases. Germline loops: CDR1 SGHTA, CDR2 FQGNSA. For the CDR3, the DNA is TGTGCCAGCAGCTTAAGGCCCGGAGGGGAGCTGTTTTTT. This translates into CASSLRPGGELFF.

This clone was detected many times. The chain combines TRBV5-1 with TRBJ2-2; D call uncertain. The V end lost 5 bases, the J end lost 1 base, and 6 bases lay between the germline ends. Looked up from germline, CDR1 is SGHRS and CDR2 is YFSETQ. The CDR3 consists of 13 residues. CDR3: CASRTENTGELFF. CDR3 bases: TGCGCCAGCAGAACGGAGAACACCGGGGAGCTGTTTTTT.

For this clone: The junction departs from the called germline gene at one end, perhaps through a read error. This chain connects TRBV29-1 to TRBJ2-5; unclear D gene. CDR1 and CDR2 from the germline V gene are SQVTM and ANQGSEA. This CDR3 contains 13 residues. The CDR3 sequence: CSVGHRDGNDWDF. The CDR3 DNA follows: TGCAGCGTTGGCCATAGGGATGGTAATGATTGGGACTTC.

This clone has more than one count but fewer than ten. V is TRBV30 and J is TRBJ1-2; 7 nucleotides agree with TRBD1. The CDR3 totals 13 residues. The ends lost 2 bases at V and 6 bases at J; junction bases unmatched: 6. Germline CDR1 reads GTSNPN; CDR2 reads SVGIG (reference sequence). The CDR3 here is CAWSPDRDHGYTF. The CDR3, as DNA: TGTGCCTGGAGTCCTGACAGGGACCATGGCTACACCTTC.

The rearrangement uses TRBV5-1 and TRBJ2-7; TRBD2 agrees at 12 bases. Unmatched junction bases numbered 4, after V lost 4 bases and J lost 2 bases. Per germline, CDR1 SGHRS and CDR2 YFSETQ. The CDR3 is 15 amino acids. CDR3 DNA sequence: TGCGCCAGCAGCCCGCGGACTAGCGGGGCCTACGAGCAGTACTTC. Protein product: CASSPRTSGAYEQYF.

This clone was observed a handful of times. V is TRBV27 and J is TRBJ2-4; D possibly corresponds to TRBD2 (5 bases). V lost 4 bases and J 15 bases, leaving 22 bases between the germline ends. The CDR3 totals 14 residues. Germline lookup yields CDR1 MNHEY and CDR2 SMNVEV (reference sequence). CDR3 sequence reads: CASSYDRRTGHLYF. The CDR3, as DNA: TGTGCCAGCAGTTACGATAGGAGGACCGGTCACTTGTACTTC.

The J gene is TRBJ2-3, the V gene TRBV5-4, with D unresolved. The CDR3 spans 15 residues. Germline V gene data show CDR1 as SGHNT and CDR2 as YYREEE (reference sequence). Trimming pared 5 bases from V and 5 bases from J, leaving 18 bases between. This CDR3 reads CASRERQSMVDTQYF. For the CDR3, the DNA is TGTGCCAGCAGGGAGAGGCAGTCGATGGTAGATACGCAGTATTTT. The variable domain in full, with the rest retrieved from reference TRBV5-4 and TRBJ2-3, is ETGVTQSPTHLIKTRGQQVTLRCSSQSGHNTVSWYQQALGQGPQFIFQYYREEENGRGNFPPRFSGLQFPNYSSELNVNALELDDSALYLCASRERQSMVDTQYFGPGTRLTVL.

The chain recombines TRBV4-1 with TRBJ1-1; no clear D. Germline V lookup: CDR1 MGHRA, CDR2 YSYEKL. The CDR3 is 14 residues long. Between the trimmed V and J ends, which lost 1 base and 1 base, there was a span of 7 bases. CDR3 DNA sequence: TGCGCCAGCAGCCAAGCGCTCCCGAACACTGAAGCTTTCTTT. Translating gives CASSQALPNTEAFF.

The rearrangement joins TRBV30 to TRBJ2-3; 7 bases line up with TRBD2. From germline, CDR1 is GTSNPN and CDR2 SVGIG (reference sequence). Trimming cost V 0 bases and J 4 bases; bases outside gene matches: 10. The CDR3 runs to 16 residues. CDR3 DNA: TGTGCCTGGAGTGTCCCGGGTGGCGGGAGATCAGATACGCAGTATTTT. Residues: CAWSVPGGGRSDTQYF.

V gene TRBV5-1 combines with J gene TRBJ1-2, with TRBD1 as a possible D gene (5 bases). The germline V and J ends were trimmed by 4 bases and 6 bases, with 22 bases remaining between them. The CDR3 has 16 residues. Germline V gene sequence: CDR1 SGHRS, CDR2 YFSETQ. This chain's CDR3 is CASSLDPGQRGNGYTF. As DNA, the CDR3 is TGCGCCAGCAGCCTGGATCCCGGTCAGAGGGGTAATGGCTACACCTTC.

The J gene is TRBJ1-2, the V gene TRBV29-1; D unclear. V was shortened by 5 bases and J by 7 bases, with 20 bases between the two germline ends. The CDR3 covers 14 residues. Germline-derived CDR1 and CDR2 are SQVTM and ANQGSEA. The CDR3 sequence is CSVLTGLQRIGYTF. As DNA, the CDR3 is TGCAGCGTTCTGACCGGCCTACAGCGTATTGGCTACACCTTC.